This is a list of T cell receptor beta chains from one sample in a study of human T cells and chemical hapten exposure. From the RACE reads, TCRdb called clonotypes with MiXCR, one entry per CDR3 protein. The table lists tens of thousands of distinct CDR3 sequences, roughly a tenth of them singletons, with 3% to 4.5% in the top ten. The sequences come from whole blood, collected in connection with sensitization to the hapten diphenylcyclopropenone (DPC). These receptors all come from a woman aged 40 to 55 with alopecia areata. Some clones in this sample may be carry-over from other donors' samples. The CDR3 runs from the conserved cysteine through the conserved F or W. The D gene is left open where the match is weak. Size values are once, few and many counts, or a class for expanded clones, and some rows have none.

J: TRBJ1-6
length: 16
D: .
V: TRBV20-1
size: .
DNA: TGCAGTGCTAGAGATCTTCGGTTAACAGGGAATTCACCCCTCCACTTT
CDR3: CSARDLRLTGNSPLHF

J: TRBJ1-6
length: 13
D: .
V: TRBV6-5
size: .
DNA: TGTGCCAGCAGTCGCGGTTGGGGGTCACCCCTCCACTTT
CDR3: CASSRGWGSPLHF

J: TRBJ1-3
length: 15
D: .
V: TRBV6-1
size: .
DNA: TGTGCCAGCAGTGAGGGGACACTCTCTGGAAACACCATATATTTT
CDR3: CASSEGTLSGNTIYF

J: TRBJ2-7
length: 17
D: .
V: TRBV4-1
size: .
DNA: TGCGCCAGCAGCCAAGGCCCATCGGGGGTAAGCTCCTACGAGCAGTACTTC
CDR3: CASSQGPSGVSSYEQYF

J: TRBJ2-7
length: 15
D: TRBD1
V: TRBV7-3
size: many
DNA: TGTGCCAGCAGCTTACGGGCAGGGGGCACCTACGAGCAGTACTTC
CDR3: CASSLRAGGTYEQYF

J: TRBJ1-5
length: 16
D: .
V: TRBV7-8
size: many
DNA: TGTGCCAGCAGCTTATTTGGACAGCTGCGCCATCAGCCCCAGCATTTT
CDR3: CASSLFGQLRHQPQHF

J: TRBJ1-1
length: 16
D: .
V: TRBV4-3
size: .
DNA: TGCGCCAGCAGCCTACACAACAGGGTCGGAAGCACTGAAGCTTTCTTT
CDR3: CASSLHNRVGSTEAFF

J: TRBJ2-2
length: 15
D: .
V: TRBV10-3
size: .
DNA: TGTGCCATCAGTGAACGGGGGGCGCCCACCGGGGAGCTGTTTTTT
CDR3: CAISERGAPTGELFF

J: TRBJ2-2
length: 15
D: .
V: TRBV10-3
size: .
DNA: TGTGCCATCAGTGGGACGATGGAGGGCACCGGGGAGCTGTTTTTT
CDR3: CAISGTMEGTGELFF

J: TRBJ2-1
length: 12
D: .
V: TRBV5-4
size: .
DNA: TGTGCCAGCAGCTTGGTCACAGGGGAGCAGTTCTTC
CDR3: CASSLVTGEQFF

J: TRBJ1-1
length: 13
D: .
V: TRBV5-4
size: .
DNA: TGTGCCAGCAGCCACTCTGTAAAAACTGAAGCTTTCTTT
CDR3: CASSHSVKTEAFF

J: TRBJ2-3
length: 15
D: TRBD1
V: TRBV5-4
size: .
DNA: TGTGCCAGCAGCCAACAGGGGGTTCTTTCAGATACGCAGTATTTT
CDR3: CASSQQGVLSDTQYF

J: TRBJ1-2
length: 12
D: .
V: TRBV5-6
size: .
DNA: TGTGCCAGCAGTTCAGGGACTTGGGGCTACACCTTC
CDR3: CASSSGTWGYTF

J: TRBJ2-7
length: 14
D: .
V: TRBV7-2
size: .
DNA: TGTGCCAGCAGCTCCGGGACACGGACGAGGGAGCAGTACTTC
CDR3: CASSSGTRTREQYF

J: TRBJ2-2
length: 15
D: TRBD1
V: TRBV12-5
size: many
DNA: TGTGCTAGTGGTTTGGGACAGGGGGCCACCGGGGAGCTGTTTTTT
CDR3: CASGLGQGATGELFF

J: TRBJ2-4
length: 12
D: TRBD2
V: TRBV14
size: many
DNA: TGTGCCAGCAGCCGAACGGGGGGGACGCAGTACTTC
CDR3: CASSRTGGTQYF

J: TRBJ2-5
length: 13
D: .
V: TRBV24-1
size: .
DNA: TGTGCCACCAGTGATTTGATTGCGGAGACCCAGTACTTC
CDR3: CATSDLIAETQYF

J: TRBJ1-2
length: 13
D: .
V: TRBV12-3/TRBV12-4
size: few
DNA: TGTGCCAGCAGTTTAGCGCTGGAGACTGACTACACCTTC
CDR3: CASSLALETDYTF

J: TRBJ2-3
length: 15
D: .
V: TRBV23-1
size: few
DNA: TGCGCCAGCAGTCTAAACAGGGCGGGTCGAAATACGCAGTATTTT
CDR3: CASSLNRAGRNTQYF

J: TRBJ2-5
length: 13
D: .
V: TRBV7-2
size: .
DNA: TGTGCCAGCAGCCCTAGACTCCAAGAGACCCAGTACTTC
CDR3: CASSPRLQETQYF

J: TRBJ2-2
length: 16
D: TRBD2
V: TRBV7-3
size: .
DNA: TGTGCCAGCAGCTCAAAAGCGGGGAAGAACACCGGGGAGCTGTTTTTT
CDR3: CASSSKAGKNTGELFF

J: TRBJ1-2
length: 14
D: .
V: TRBV3-1
size: .
DNA: TGTGCCAGCAGCCAAGGCAAGGAATCGTCTGGCTACACCTTC
CDR3: CASSQGKESSGYTF

J: TRBJ2-3
length: 14
D: .
V: TRBV29-1
size: few
DNA: TGCAGCGTATCGCCTGCGGGGGCATCAGATACGCAGTATTTT
CDR3: CSVSPAGASDTQYF

J: TRBJ2-3
length: 15
D: .
V: TRBV12-3/TRBV12-4
size: .
DNA: TGTGCCAGCAGTACCTCGACAAGAAGAAAAGATACGCAGTATTTT
CDR3: CASSTSTRRKDTQYF

J: TRBJ1-5
length: 13
D: .
V: TRBV11-2
size: .
DNA: TGTGCCAGCAGCTTAGGCGGAAATCACCCCCAGCATTTT
CDR3: CASSLGGNHPQHF

J: TRBJ2-3
length: 15
D: .
V: TRBV12-3/TRBV12-4
size: many
DNA: TGTGCCAGCGGGATAACCAGTGGGGTTACCGATACGCAGTATTTT
CDR3: CASGITSGVTDTQYF

J: TRBJ1-2
length: 13
D: .
V: TRBV12-3/TRBV12-4
size: .
DNA: TGTGCCAGCAGTTCGCCGGACACCTATGGCTACACCTTC
CDR3: CASSSPDTYGYTF

J: TRBJ2-7
length: 14
D: .
V: TRBV27
size: .
DNA: TGTGCCAGCAGTTTATACGCCACAGGGTACGAGCAGTACTTC
CDR3: CASSLYATGYEQYF

J: TRBJ2-7
length: 13
D: .
V: TRBV10-3
size: .
DNA: TGTGCCATCAGTGAGCTTGGGGGGAACGAGCAGTACTTC
CDR3: CAISELGGNEQYF

J: TRBJ2-1
length: 11
D: .
V: TRBV18
size: .
DNA: TGTGCCAGCCAGGACAGCGGTGAGCAGTTCTTC
CDR3: CASQDSGEQFF

J: TRBJ1-6
length: 14
D: .
V: TRBV6-2/TRBV6-3
size: .
DNA: TGTGCCAGCAGTTACAGGGACTACTATTCACCCCTCCACTTT
CDR3: CASSYRDYYSPLHF

J: TRBJ2-1
length: 16
D: .
V: TRBV11-2
size: .
DNA: TGTGCCAGCAGCTTTGTTTCCCACCATTCTTTGGATGAGCAGTTCTTC
CDR3: CASSFVSHHSLDEQFF

J: TRBJ1-6
length: 14
D: TRBD1
V: TRBV20-1
size: many
DNA: TGCAGTGCGGAAACCGGGACAGGGACGATAACCCTCCACTTT
CDR3: CSAETGTGTITLHF

J: TRBJ1-3
length: 15
D: .
V: TRBV30
size: many
DNA: TGTGCCTGGAGTGCTTGGTCAGACCGTGGAAACACCATATATTTT
CDR3: CAWSAWSDRGNTIYF

J: TRBJ1-2
length: 15
D: .
V: TRBV5-1
size: many
DNA: TGCGCCAGCAGCTTGGGTTGGAAAGCCAACTATGGCTACACCTTC
CDR3: CASSLGWKANYGYTF

J: TRBJ2-3
length: 14
D: .
V: TRBV6-1
size: .
DNA: TGTGCCAGCAGTGAATTGGAGGGGGCAAATACGCAGTATTTT
CDR3: CASSELEGANTQYF

J: TRBJ1-1
length: 14
D: .
V: TRBV11-2
size: many
DNA: TGTGCCAGCAGCTTAGATCTCAGTGTAAGAAGGGCTTTCTTT
CDR3: CASSLDLSVRRAFF

J: TRBJ2-1
length: 13
D: .
V: TRBV6-2/TRBV6-3
size: many
DNA: TGTGCCAGCAACCAAGGGGGTTATCCGGGGCAGTTCTTC
CDR3: CASNQGGYPGQFF

J: TRBJ2-4
length: 17
D: TRBD2
V: TRBV6-2/TRBV6-3
size: few
DNA: TGTGCCAGCAGTTACCTACTAGCGGGCCTAGCCAAAAACATTCAGTACTTC
CDR3: CASSYLLAGLAKNIQYF

J: TRBJ1-1
length: 16
D: .
V: TRBV25-1
size: many
DNA: TGTGCCAGCAGTGACTTCAAGGATGTTTATGGCACTGAAGCTTTCTTT
CDR3: CASSDFKDVYGTEAFF

J: TRBJ2-6
length: 13
D: .
V: TRBV29-1
size: .
DNA: TGCAGCGTTGGGGAATCCGGGGCCAACGTCCTGACTTTC
CDR3: CSVGESGANVLTF

J: TRBJ2-1
length: 12
D: .
V: TRBV12-3/TRBV12-4
size: many
DNA: TGTGCCAGCAGCGCCCAGGTGCAGGAGCAGTTCTTC
CDR3: CASSAQVQEQFF

J: TRBJ2-6
length: 15
D: TRBD1
V: TRBV2
size: many
DNA: TGTGCCAGCAGTCAGGGGGCGGCTGGGGCCAACGTCCTGACTTTC
CDR3: CASSQGAAGANVLTF

J: TRBJ1-2
length: 13
D: .
V: TRBV10-3
size: .
DNA: TGTGCCATCAGTGGGGGGGACCTGAGGGGCTACACCTTC
CDR3: CAISGGDLRGYTF

J: TRBJ2-5
length: 14
D: .
V: TRBV6-6
size: .
DNA: TGTGCCAGCAGTTACAGGCTCGACCAAGAGACCCAGTACTTC
CDR3: CASSYRLDQETQYF

J: TRBJ1-6
length: 15
D: .
V: TRBV27
size: many
DNA: TGTGCCAGCAGTCCCCACGGGGGGTCGGGATCACCCCTCCACTTT
CDR3: CASSPHGGSGSPLHF

J: TRBJ2-1
length: 13
D: .
V: TRBV28
size: many
DNA: TGTGCCAGCAGTTTAACGGAATACAATGAGCAGTTCTTC
CDR3: CASSLTEYNEQFF

J: TRBJ1-3
length: 15
D: TRBD1
V: TRBV12-5
size: many
DNA: TGTGCTAGTGGATATGACAGGGCCTCTGGAAACACCATATATTTT
CDR3: CASGYDRASGNTIYF

J: TRBJ1-5
length: 15
D: TRBD1
V: TRBV20-1
size: .
DNA: TGCAGTGCTAGGGCCTTGACAGGGCCCAATCAGCCCCAGCATTTT
CDR3: CSARALTGPNQPQHF

J: TRBJ2-5
length: 14
D: .
V: TRBV5-4
size: few
DNA: TGTGCCAGCAGCTTACAGGGGGGGGTGGAGACCCAGTACTTC
CDR3: CASSLQGGVETQYF

J: TRBJ2-1
length: 16
D: .
V: TRBV23-1
size: many
DNA: TGCGCCAGCAGTCAATCGGACGCAGGCCAACCAACTGAGCAGTTCTTC
CDR3: CASSQSDAGQPTEQFF